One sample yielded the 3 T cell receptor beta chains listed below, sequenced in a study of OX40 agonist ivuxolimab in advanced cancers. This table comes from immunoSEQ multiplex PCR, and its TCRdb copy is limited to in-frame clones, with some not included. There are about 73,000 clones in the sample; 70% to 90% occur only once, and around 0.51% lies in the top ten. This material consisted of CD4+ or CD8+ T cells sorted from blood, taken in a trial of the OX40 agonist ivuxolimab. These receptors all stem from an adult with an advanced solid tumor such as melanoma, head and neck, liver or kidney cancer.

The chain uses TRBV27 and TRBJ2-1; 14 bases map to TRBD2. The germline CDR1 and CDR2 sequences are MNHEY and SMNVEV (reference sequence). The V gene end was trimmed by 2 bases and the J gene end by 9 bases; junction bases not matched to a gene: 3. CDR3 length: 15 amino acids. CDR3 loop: CASSLEGLAGVEQFF. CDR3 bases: TGTGCCAGCAGTTTAGAGGGACTAGCGGGAGTTGAGCAGTTCTTC.

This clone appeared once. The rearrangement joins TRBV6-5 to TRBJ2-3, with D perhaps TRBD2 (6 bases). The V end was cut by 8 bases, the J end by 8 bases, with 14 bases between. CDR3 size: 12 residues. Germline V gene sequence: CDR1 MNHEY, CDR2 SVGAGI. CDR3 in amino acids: CASAGSPGTQYF. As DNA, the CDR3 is TGTGCCAGCGCGGGGAGCCCCGGTACGCAGTATTTT.

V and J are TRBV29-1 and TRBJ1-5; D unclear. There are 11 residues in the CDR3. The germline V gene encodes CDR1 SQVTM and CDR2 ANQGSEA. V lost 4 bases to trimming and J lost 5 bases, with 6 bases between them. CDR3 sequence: CSVGNDQPQHF. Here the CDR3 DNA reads TGCAGCGTTGGAAACGATCAGCCCCAGCATTTT. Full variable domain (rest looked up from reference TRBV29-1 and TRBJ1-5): SAVISQKPSRDICQRGTSLTIQCQVDSQVTMMFWYRQQPGQSLTLIATANQGSEATYESGFVIDKFPISRPNLTFSTLTVSNMSPEDSSIYLCSVGNDQPQHFGDGTRLSIL.